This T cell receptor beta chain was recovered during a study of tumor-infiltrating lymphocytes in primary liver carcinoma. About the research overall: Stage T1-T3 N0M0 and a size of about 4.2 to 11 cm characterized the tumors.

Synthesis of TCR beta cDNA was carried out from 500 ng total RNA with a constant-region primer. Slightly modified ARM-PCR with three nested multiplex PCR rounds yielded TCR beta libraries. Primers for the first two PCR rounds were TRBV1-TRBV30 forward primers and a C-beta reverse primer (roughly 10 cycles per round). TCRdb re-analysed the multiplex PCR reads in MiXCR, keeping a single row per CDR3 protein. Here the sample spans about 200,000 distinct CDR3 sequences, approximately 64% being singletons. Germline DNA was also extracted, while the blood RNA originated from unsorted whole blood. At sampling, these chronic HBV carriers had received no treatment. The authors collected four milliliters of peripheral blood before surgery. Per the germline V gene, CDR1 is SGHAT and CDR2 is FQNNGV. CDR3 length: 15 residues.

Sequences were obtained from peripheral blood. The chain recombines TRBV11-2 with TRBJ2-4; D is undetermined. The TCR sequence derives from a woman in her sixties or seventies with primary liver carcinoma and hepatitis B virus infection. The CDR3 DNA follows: TGTGAAAGCAGCTTAGAAGGATTAGCCAAAAACATTCAGTACTTC. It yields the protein CESSLEGLAKNIQYF.